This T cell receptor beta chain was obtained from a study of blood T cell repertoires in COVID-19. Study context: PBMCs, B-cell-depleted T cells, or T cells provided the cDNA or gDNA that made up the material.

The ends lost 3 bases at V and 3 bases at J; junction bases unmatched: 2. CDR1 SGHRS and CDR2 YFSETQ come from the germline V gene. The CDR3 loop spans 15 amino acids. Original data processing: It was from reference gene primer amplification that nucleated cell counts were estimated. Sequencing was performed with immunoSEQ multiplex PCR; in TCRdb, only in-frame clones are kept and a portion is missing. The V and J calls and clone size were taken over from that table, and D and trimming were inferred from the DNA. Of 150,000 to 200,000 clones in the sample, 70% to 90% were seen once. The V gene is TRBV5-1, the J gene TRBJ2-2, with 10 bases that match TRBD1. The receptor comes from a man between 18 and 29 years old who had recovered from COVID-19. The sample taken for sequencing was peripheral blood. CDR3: CASSSGTGDTGELFF. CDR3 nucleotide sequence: TGCGCCAGCAGCTCCGGGACAGGGGACACCGGGGAGCTGTTTTTT.